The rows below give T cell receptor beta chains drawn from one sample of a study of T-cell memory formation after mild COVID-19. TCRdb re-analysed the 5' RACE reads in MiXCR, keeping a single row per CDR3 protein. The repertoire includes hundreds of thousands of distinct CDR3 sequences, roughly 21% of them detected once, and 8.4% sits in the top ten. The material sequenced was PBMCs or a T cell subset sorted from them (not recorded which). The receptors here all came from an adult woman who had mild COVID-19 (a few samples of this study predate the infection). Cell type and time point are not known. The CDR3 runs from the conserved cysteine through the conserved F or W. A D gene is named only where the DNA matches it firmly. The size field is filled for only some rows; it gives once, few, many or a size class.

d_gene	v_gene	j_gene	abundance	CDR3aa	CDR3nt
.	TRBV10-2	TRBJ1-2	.	CASRRDTTNYGYTF	TGCGCCAGCAGGCGGGACACGACTAACTATGGCTACACCTTC
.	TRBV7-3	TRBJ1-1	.	CASSPTVLTEAFF	TGTGCCAGCAGCCCCACGGTACTCACTGAAGCTTTCTTT
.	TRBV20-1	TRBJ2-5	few	CSATNQKTSQETQYF	TGCAGTGCTACGAACCAAAAAACTTCCCAAGAGACCCAGTACTTC
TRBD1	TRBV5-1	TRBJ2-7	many	CASSRDRGHEQYF	TGCGCCAGCAGCAGGGACAGGGGCCACGAGCAGTACTTC
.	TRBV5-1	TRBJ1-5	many	CASSFNPSGGNQPQHF	TGCGCCAGCAGCTTCAACCCGTCGGGGGGCAATCAGCCCCAGCATTTT
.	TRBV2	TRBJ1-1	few	CASSGFGGAANRDEAFF	TGTGCCAGCAGTGGGTTTGGGGGGGCTGCAAACCGGGATGAAGCTTTCTTT
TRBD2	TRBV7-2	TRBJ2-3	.	CASSSSGGSGDTQYF	TGTGCCAGCAGCTCGTCGGGGGGGTCAGGGGATACGCAGTATTTT
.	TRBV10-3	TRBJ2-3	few	CAISELLVVTDTQYF	TGTGCCATCAGTGAACTGCTAGTTGTTACAGATACGCAGTATTTT
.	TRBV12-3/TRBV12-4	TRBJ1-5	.	CASSLGSGQPQHF	TGTGCCAGCAGTTTAGGGTCAGGTCAGCCCCAGCATTTT
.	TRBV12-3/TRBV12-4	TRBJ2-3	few	CASSLASGPTDTQYF	TGTGCCAGCAGTTTAGCTAGCGGACCCACAGATACGCAGTATTTT
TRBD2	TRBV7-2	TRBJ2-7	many	CASSFRGSHEQYF	TGTGCCAGCAGCTTTCGCGGGAGCCACGAGCAGTACTTC
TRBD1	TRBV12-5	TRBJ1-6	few	CASAAMTGSSPLHF	TGTGCTAGTGCCGCTATGACAGGGTCCTCACCCCTCCACTTT
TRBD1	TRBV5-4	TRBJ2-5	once	CASSLEGARGETQYF	TGTGCCAGCAGCTTGGAGGGGGCGAGGGGAGAGACCCAGTACTTC
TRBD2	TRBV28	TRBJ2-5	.	CASSFGLAGGGLNRETQYF	TGTGCCAGCAGTTTCGGACTAGCGGGAGGAGGTTTGAATCGGGAGACCCAGTACTTC
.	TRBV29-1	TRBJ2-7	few	CSVEGTTYEQYF	TGCAGCGTTGAAGGCACAACCTACGAGCAGTACTTC
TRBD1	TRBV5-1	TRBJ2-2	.	CASSTGQGATGELFF	TGCGCCAGCAGCACGGGACAGGGGGCGACCGGGGAGCTGTTTTTT
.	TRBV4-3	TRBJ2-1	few	CASSPSPGGADNEQFF	TGCGCCAGCAGCCCTTCCCCCGGGGGCGCAGACAATGAGCAGTTCTTC
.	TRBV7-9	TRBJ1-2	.	CASSLAGMEANYGYTF	TGTGCCAGCAGCTTAGCAGGGATGGAAGCTAACTATGGCTACACCTTC
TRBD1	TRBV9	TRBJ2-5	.	CASSPMGQSYQETQYF	TGTGCCAGCAGCCCGATGGGACAGTCGTACCAAGAGACCCAGTACTTC
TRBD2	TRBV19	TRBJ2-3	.	CASSLTSGIDTQYF	TGTGCCAGTTCCCTGACTAGCGGGATAGATACGCAGTATTTT
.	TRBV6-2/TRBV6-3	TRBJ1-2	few	CASRLGTWTAEAGYTF	TGTGCCAGCAGACTCGGGACTTGGACAGCCGAGGCTGGCTACACCTTC
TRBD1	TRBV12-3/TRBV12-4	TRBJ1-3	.	CASRTRQGLNTIYF	TGTGCCAGCAGGACCCGACAGGGTCTAAACACCATATATTTT